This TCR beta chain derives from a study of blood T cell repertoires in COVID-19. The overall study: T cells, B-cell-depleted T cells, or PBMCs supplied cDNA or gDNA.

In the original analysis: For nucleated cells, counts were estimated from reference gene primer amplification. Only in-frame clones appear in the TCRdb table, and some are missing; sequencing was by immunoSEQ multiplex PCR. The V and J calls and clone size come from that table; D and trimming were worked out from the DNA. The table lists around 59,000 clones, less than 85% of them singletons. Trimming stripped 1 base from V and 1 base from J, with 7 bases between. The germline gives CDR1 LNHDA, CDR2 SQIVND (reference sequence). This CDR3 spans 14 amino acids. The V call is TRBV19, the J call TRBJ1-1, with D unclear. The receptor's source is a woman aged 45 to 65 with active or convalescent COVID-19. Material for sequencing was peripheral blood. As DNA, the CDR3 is TGTGCCAGTAGTATAGGTCCGTCGAACACTGAAGCTTTCTTT. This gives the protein CASSIGPSNTEAFF.